Only a few counts were recorded for the clone carrying this TCR beta chain. Antigen specificity is unknown. These data belong to a study of response to subunit inactivated influenza vaccine. TCRdb reanalysed the RT-PCR reads using MiXCR and keeps one entry per CDR3 protein. This sample has around 520,000 distinct CDR3 sequences, with about 11% found just once. The CDR3 length is 15 residues. Germline V gene lookup returns CDR1 DFQATT and CDR2 SNEGSKA (reference sequence). Trimming cost V 3 bases and J 6 bases; bases outside gene matches: 8. Findings of the study overall: Few additional T cells are recruited per seasonal influenza vaccination, authors suggested.

The source is a man aged 45-60 years who received an inactivated influenza vaccine. The chain recombines TRBV20-1 with TRBJ2-3; TRBD2 agrees at 11 bases. The sample in question was PBMCs from blood, obtained on the day of vaccination. CDR3: CSASGLAGGWDTQYF. CDR3 nucleotide sequence: TGCAGTGCTAGCGGACTAGCGGGTGGATGGGATACGCAGTATTTT.